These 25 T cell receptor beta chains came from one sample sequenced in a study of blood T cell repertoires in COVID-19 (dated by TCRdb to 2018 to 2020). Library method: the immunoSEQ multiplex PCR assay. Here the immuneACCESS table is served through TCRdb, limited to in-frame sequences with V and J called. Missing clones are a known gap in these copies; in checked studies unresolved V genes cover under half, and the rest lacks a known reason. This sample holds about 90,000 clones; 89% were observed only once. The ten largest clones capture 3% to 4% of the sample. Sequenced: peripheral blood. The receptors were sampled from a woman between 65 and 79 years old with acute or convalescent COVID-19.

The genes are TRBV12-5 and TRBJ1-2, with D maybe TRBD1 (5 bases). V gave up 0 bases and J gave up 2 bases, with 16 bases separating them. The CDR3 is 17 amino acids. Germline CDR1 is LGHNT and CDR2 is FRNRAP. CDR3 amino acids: CASGLVLYGALNYGYTF. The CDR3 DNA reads TGTGCTAGTGGTTTGGTACTTTATGGGGCCCTGAACTATGGCTACACCTTC.

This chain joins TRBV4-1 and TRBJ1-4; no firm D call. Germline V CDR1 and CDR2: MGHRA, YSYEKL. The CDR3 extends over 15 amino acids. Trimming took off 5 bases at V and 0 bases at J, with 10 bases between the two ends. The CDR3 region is CASSFESATNEKLFF. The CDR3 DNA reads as TGCGCCAGCAGCTTCGAGAGTGCAACTAATGAAAAACTGTTTTTT.

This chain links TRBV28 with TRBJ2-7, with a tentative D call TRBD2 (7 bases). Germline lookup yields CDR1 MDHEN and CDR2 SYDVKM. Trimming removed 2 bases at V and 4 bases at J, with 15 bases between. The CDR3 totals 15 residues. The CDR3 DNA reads TGTGCCAGCAGTTTAGTGAGGGGGGGCTTATACGAGCAGTACGTC. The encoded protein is CASSLVRGGLYEQYV.

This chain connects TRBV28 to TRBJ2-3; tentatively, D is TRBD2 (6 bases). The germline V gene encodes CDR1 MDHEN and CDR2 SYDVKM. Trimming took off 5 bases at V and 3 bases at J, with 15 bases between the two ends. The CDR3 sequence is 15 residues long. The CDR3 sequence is CASSLTGSGTDTQYF. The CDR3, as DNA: TGTGCCAGCAGTCTTACCGGGAGCGGGACAGATACGCAGTATTTT.

The CDR3 DNA sequence: TGTGCCAGTAGATCGGGACAGGGAGCCGGGAACACTGAAGCTTTCTTT. Translated: CASRSGQGAGNTEAFF. This chain links TRBV19 with TRBJ1-1; 9 bases map to TRBD1. CDR3 length equals 16 residues. Trimming at V came to 6 bases and at J to 1 base, leaving 9 bases not matched to a gene. Looked up from germline, CDR1 is LNHDA and CDR2 is SQIVND (reference sequence).

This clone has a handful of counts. In nucleotides, the CDR3 is TGTGCCAGCAGTTTTTTCGGCTATGGCTACACCTTC. It yields the protein CASSFFGYGYTF. This rearrangement joins TRBV12-3 or TRBV12-4 to TRBJ1-2; no definite D call. Between the trimmed V and J ends, which lost 3 bases and 4 bases, there was a span of 6 bases. This CDR3 is 12 amino acids long.

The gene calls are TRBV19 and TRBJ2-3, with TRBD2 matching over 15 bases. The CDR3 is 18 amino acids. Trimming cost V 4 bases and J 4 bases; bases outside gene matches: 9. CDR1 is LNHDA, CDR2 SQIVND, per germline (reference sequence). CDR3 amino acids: CASSRTSGRASLPDTQYF. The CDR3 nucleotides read TGTGCCAGTAGTAGGACTAGCGGGAGGGCCTCCCTACCAGATACGCAGTATTTT.

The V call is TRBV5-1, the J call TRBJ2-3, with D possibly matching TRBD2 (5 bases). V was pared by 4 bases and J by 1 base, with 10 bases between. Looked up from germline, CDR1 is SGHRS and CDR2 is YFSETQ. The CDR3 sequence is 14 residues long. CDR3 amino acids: CASSRGERTDTQYF. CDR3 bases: TGCGCCAGCAGCCGGGGAGAGCGCACAGATACGCAGTATTTT. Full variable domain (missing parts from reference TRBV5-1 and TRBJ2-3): KAGVTQTPRYLIKTRGQQVTLSCSPISGHRSVSWYQQTPGQGLQFLFEYFSETQRNKGNFPGRFSGRQFSNSRSEMNVSTLELGDSALYLCASSRGERTDTQYFGPGTRLTVL.

CDR3 amino acids: CASSQVVGQGSGELFF. CDR3 sequence (DNA): TGTGCCAGCAGCCAAGTTGTGGGACAGGGATCCGGGGAGCTGTTTTTT. The chain carries TRBV3-1 (or the pseudogene TRBV3-2) and TRBJ2-2; 9 bases map to TRBD1. The CDR3 covers 16 residues. Germline CDR1 and CDR2: LGHDT and YNNKEL (reference sequence). Trimming took 1 base from V and 6 from J; bases not matched to a gene: 6.

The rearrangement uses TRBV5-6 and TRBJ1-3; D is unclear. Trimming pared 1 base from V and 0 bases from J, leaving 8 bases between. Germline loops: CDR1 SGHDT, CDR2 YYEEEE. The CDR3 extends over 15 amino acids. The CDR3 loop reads CASSLQVSSGNTIYF. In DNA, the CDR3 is TGTGCCAGCAGCTTGCAGGTGTCCTCTGGAAACACCATATATTTT. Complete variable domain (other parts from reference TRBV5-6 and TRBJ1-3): DAGVTQSPTHLIKTRGQQVTLRCSPKSGHDTVSWYQQALGQGPQFIFQYYEEEERQRGNFPDRFSGHQFPNYSSELNVNALLLGDSALYLCASSLQVSSGNTIYFGEGSWLTVV.

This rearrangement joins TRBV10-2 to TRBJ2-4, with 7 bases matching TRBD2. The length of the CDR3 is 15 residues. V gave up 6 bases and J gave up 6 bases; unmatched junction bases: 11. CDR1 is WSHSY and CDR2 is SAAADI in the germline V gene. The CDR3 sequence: CASREPGGGGNIQYF. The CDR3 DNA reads TGCGCCAGCAGGGAACCGGGAGGCGGGGGAAACATTCAGTACTTC.

Here the CDR3 reads CASKIGGQGRADTQYF. Written as DNA, the CDR3 is TGTGCCAGCAAAATTGGGGGACAGGGTCGCGCAGATACGCAGTATTTT. The chain couples TRBV28 to TRBJ2-3; 9 bases fit TRBD1. Germline V gene sequence: CDR1 MDHEN, CDR2 SYDVKM. V gave up 7 bases and J gave up 4 bases; unmatched junction bases: 12. CDR3 length: 16 residues.

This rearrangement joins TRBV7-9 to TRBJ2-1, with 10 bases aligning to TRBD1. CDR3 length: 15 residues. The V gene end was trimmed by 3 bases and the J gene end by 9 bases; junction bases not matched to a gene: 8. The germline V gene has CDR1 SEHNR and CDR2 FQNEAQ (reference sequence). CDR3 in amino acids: CASSFPGQGWGEQFF. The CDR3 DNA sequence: TGTGCCAGCAGCTTCCCGGGACAGGGGTGGGGTGAGCAGTTCTTC.

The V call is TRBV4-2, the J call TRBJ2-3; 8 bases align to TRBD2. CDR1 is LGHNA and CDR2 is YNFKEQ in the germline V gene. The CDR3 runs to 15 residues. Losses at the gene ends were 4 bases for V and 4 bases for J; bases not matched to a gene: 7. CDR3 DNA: TGTGCCAGCAGCCGTGCAGCGGGAGTGGCAGATACGCAGTATTTT. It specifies CASSRAAGVADTQYF.

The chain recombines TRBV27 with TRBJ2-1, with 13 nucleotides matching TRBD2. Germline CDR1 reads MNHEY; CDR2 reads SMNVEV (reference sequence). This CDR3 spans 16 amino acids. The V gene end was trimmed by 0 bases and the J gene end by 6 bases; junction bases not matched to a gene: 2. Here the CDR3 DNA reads TGTGCCAGCAGTTTATCTTGGACTAGCGGGGGCAATGAGCAGTTCTTC. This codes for CASSLSWTSGGNEQFF.

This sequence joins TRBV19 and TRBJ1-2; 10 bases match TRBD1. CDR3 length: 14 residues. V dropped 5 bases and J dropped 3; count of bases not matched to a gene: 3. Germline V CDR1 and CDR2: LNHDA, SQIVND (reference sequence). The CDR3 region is CASSDRGRYYGYTF. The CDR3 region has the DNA TGTGCCAGTAGTGACAGGGGGCGTTACTATGGCTACACCTTC.

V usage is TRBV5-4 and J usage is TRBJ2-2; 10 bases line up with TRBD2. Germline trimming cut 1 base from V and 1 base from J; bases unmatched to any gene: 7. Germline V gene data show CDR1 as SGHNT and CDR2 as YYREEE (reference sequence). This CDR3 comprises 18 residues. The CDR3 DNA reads TGTGCCAGCAGCTTGCGACTAGCGGGTGGCAGGAACACCGGGGAGCTGTTTTTT. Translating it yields CASSLRLAGGRNTGELFF. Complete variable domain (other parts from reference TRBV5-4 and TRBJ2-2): ETGVTQSPTHLIKTRGQQVTLRCSSQSGHNTVSWYQQALGQGPQFIFQYYREEENGRGNFPPRFSGLQFPNYSSELNVNALELDDSALYLCASSLRLAGGRNTGELFFGEGSRLTVL.

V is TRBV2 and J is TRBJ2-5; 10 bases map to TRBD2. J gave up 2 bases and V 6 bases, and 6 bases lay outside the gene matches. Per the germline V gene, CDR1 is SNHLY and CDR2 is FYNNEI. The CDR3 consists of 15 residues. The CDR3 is CASSVGLAVQETQYF. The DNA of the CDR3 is TGTGCCAGCAGCGTAGGACTAGCGGTACAAGAGACCCAGTACTTC. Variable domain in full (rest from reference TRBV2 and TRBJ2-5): EPEVTQTPSHQVTQMGQEVILRCVPISNHLYFYWYRQILGQKVEFLVSFYNNEISEKSEIFDDQFSVERPDGSNFTLKIRSTKLEDSAMYFCASSVGLAVQETQYFGPGTRLLVL.

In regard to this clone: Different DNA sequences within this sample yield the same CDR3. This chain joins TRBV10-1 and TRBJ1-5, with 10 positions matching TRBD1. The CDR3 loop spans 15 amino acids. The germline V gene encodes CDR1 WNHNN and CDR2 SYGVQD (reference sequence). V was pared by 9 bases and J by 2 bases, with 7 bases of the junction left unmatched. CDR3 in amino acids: CASSRDRGGNQPQHF. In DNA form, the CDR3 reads TGCGCCAGTTCAAGGGACAGGGGAGGCAATCAGCCCCAGCATTTT.

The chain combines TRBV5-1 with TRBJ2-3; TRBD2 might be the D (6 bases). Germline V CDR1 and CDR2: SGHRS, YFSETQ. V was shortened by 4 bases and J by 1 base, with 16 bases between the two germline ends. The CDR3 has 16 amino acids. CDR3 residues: CASSALGGKGTDTQYF. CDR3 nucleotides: TGCGCCAGCAGCGCCCTGGGCGGGAAAGGCACAGATACGCAGTATTTT.

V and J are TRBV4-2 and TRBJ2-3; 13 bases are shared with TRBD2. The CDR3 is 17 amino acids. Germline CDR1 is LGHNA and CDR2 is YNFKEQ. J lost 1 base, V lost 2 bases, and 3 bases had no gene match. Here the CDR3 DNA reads TGTGCCAGCAGCCAATGGACTAGCGGGGGAGGCACAGATACGCAGTATTTT. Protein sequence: CASSQWTSGGGTDTQYF.

The CDR3 nucleotides read TGTGCCAGTAGCACTACAGGGGGTGCCCGCGAAAAACTGTTTTTT. As protein: CASSTTGGAREKLFF. The chain recombines TRBV19 with TRBJ1-4; 8 bases are a match to TRBD1. Germline CDR1 LNHDA, CDR2 SQIVND (reference sequence). V lost 6 bases to trimming and J lost 8 bases; unmatched junction nucleotides: 11. The CDR3 length is 15 residues.

Here the CDR3 reads CASSFLGLDTGELFF. CDR3 sequence (DNA): TGTGCCAGCAGCTTCCTCGGACTAGACACCGGGGAGCTGTTTTTT. This chain uses TRBV3-1 (or the pseudogene TRBV3-2) with TRBJ2-2; 7 nucleotides agree with TRBD2. The CDR3 is 15 amino acids. With V trimmed by 5 bases and J by 3 bases, 6 bases remained unmatched. Per the germline V gene, CDR1 is LGHDT and CDR2 is YNNKEL (reference sequence).

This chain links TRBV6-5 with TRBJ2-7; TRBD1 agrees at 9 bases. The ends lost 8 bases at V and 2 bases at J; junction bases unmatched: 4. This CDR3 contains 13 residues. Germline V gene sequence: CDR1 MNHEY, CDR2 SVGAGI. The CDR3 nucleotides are TGTGCCAGCTGGGACAGGGAAACCTACGAGCAGTACTTC. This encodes CASWDRETYEQYF.

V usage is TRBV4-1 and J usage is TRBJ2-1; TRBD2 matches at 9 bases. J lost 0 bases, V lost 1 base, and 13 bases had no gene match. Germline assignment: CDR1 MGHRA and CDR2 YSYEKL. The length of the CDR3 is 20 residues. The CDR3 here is CASSQAFLAGQQSSYNEQFF. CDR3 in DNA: TGCGCCAGCAGCCAAGCTTTTCTAGCGGGGCAACAAAGCTCCTACAATGAGCAGTTCTTC.